This entry describes one T cell receptor (beta chain). Profiled with immunoSEQ multiplex PCR; TCRdb holds only in-frame clones, not every one. The sample shows under 40,000 clones, just over 90% of them seen only once. The data are from a study of T cell changes during pregnancy in multiple sclerosis. V was clipped by 9 bases and J by 0 bases; unmatched bases: 8. The CDR3 spans 16 residues. Germline V lookup: CDR1 SNHLY, CDR2 FYNNEI. The sequence was obtained from a female donor with multiple sclerosis, enrolled in a pregnancy study. The V and J genes are TRBV2 and TRBJ2-6; 7 nucleotides agree with TRBD2. Here the sequenced sample was CD8+ T cells from peripheral blood mononuclear cells, taken in the first trimester of pregnancy. CDR3 nucleotide sequence: TGTGCCAGTCTAGGGAGGGGAAGCTCTGGGGCCAACGTCCTGACTTTC. Residues: CASLGRGSSGANVLTF.